The sample holds a few counts of the clone carrying this T cell receptor beta chain. The data were taken from a study of PD-1 blockade in classical Hodgkin lymphoma. The CDR3 loop spans 13 amino acids. V was trimmed by 7 bases and J by 6 bases, leaving 10 bases between them. Germline V gene sequence: CDR1 MNHEY, CDR2 SMNVEV (reference sequence). The repertoire was sequenced with immunoSEQ multiplex PCR; TCRdb's copy has only in-frame clones and lacks some. This table has roughly 50,000 clones, roughly 89% appearing once. The sample's time point: cycle 4 day 1 (C4D1), after less than 7 weeks of nivolumab. After autologous stem cell transplantation all patients relapsed, and prior brentuximab vedotin exposure differed between cohorts.

Material: peripheral blood mononuclear cells (PBMCs), obtained before the fourth cycle of nivolumab. V gene TRBV27 combines with J gene TRBJ1-6, with unresolved D. This clonotype was sampled from a human donor with classical Hodgkin lymphoma. CDR3 DNA: TGTGCCAGCAAGGTGTCGAGTAATTCACCCCTCCACTTT. It translates to CASKVSSNSPLHF.